This T cell receptor (beta chain) derives from a study of blood T cell repertoires in COVID-19. As for the study in general: COVID-19 samples collected from the United States, Italy and Spain covered acute and convalescent phases. Sample material is recorded as cDNA or gDNA derived from T cells, B-cell-depleted T cells, or PBMCs.

V lost 5 bases, J lost 10 bases, and 9 bases stayed unmatched. The CDR3 has 14 residues. In germline, CDR1 is SGHNT, CDR2 YYREEE (reference sequence). As originally analysed: How many nucleated cells were present was estimated from reference gene primer amplification. The protocol was immunoSEQ multiplex PCR, while the TCRdb copy is restricted to in-frame clones and leaves out a portion. V, J and clone size derive from that table, while D and trimming were established from the DNA sequence. The table has some 300,000 clones, around four fifths seen once; the top ten hold approximately 4.1%. J is TRBJ1-6 and V is TRBV5-4; 7 bases are shared with TRBD1. The specimen sequenced was peripheral blood. This clonotype originated in a woman between 45 and 65 years old with active or convalescent COVID-19. The CDR3, as DNA: TGTGCCAGCAGTCCCGGGACAGTCGGCTCACCCCTCCACTTT. Amino acid sequence: CASSPGTVGSPLHF.